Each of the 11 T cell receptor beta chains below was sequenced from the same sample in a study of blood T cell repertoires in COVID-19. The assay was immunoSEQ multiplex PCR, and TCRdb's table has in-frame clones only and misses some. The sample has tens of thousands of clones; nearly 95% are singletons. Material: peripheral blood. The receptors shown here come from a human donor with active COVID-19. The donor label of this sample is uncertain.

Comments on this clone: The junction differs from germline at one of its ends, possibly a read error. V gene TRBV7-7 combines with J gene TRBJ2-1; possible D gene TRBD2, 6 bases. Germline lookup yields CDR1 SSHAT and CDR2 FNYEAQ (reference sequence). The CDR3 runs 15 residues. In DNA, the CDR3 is TGTGCTAGCAGCCGGGACGCGGGGACCTACAATGAGCAGTTCTTC. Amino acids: CASSRDAGTYNEQFF.

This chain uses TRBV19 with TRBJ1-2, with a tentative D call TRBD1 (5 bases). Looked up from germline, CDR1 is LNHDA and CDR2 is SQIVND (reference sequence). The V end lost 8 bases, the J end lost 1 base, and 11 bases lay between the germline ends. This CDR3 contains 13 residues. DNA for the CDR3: TGTGCCAGTCTGGGGGGAATTAACTATGGCTACACCTTC. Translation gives CASLGGINYGYTF.

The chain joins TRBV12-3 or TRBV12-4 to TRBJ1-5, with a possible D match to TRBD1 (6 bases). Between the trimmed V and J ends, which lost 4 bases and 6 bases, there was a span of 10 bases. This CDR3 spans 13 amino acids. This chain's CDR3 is CASSWGRGQPQHF. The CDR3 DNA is TGTGCCAGCAGTTGGGGCAGGGGTCAGCCCCAGCATTTT.

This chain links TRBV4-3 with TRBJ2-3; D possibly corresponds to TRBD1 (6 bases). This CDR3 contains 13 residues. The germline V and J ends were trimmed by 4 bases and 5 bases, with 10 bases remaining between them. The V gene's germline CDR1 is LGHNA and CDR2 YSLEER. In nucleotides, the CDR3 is TGCGCCAGCAGCCCTTCACAGGGAGATACGCAGTATTTT. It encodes CASSPSQGDTQYF.

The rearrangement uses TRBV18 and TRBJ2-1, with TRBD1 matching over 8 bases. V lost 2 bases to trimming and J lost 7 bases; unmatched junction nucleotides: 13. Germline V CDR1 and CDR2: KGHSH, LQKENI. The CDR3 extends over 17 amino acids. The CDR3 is CASSPRIGQGAQNEQFF. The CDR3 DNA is TGTGCCAGCTCACCAAGAATCGGCCAGGGGGCGCAAAATGAGCAGTTCTTC.

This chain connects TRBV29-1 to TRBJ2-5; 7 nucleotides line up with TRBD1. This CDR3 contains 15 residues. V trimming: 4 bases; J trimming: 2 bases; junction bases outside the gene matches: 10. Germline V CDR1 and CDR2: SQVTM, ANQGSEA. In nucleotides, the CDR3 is TGCAGCGTTGCCTCAGGCGCAGGGGGACAAGAGACCCAGTACTTC. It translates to CSVASGAGGQETQYF.

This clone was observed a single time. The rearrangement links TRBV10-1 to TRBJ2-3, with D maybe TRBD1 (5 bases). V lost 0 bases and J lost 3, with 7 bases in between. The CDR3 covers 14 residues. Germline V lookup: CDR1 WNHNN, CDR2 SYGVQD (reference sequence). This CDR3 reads CASSESGRTDTQYF. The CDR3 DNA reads TGCGCCAGCAGTGAGTCGGGGCGGACAGATACGCAGTATTTT.

The CDR3 DNA is TGTGCCAGCAGCTTGGTGGGGAGGGCCCAAGAGACCCAGTACTTC. It codes for CASSLVGRAQETQYF. V and J are TRBV5-6 and TRBJ2-5, with 7 bases aligning to TRBD2. The CDR3 sequence is 15 residues long. V gave up 0 bases and J gave up 1 base; unmatched junction bases: 3. The germline V gene has CDR1 SGHDT and CDR2 YYEEEE.

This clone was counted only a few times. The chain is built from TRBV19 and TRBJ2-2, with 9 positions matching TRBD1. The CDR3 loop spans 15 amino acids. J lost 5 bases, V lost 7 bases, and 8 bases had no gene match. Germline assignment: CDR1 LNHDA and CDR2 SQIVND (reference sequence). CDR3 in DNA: TGTGCCAGTACCTCATACAGGGGGCTTACCGGGGAGCTGTTTTTT. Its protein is CASTSYRGLTGELFF.

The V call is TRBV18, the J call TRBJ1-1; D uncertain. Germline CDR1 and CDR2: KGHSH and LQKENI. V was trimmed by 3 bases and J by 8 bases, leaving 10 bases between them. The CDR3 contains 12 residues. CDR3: CASSPSQVEAFF. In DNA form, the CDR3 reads TGTGCCAGCTCACCCAGCCAGGTGGAAGCTTTCTTT.

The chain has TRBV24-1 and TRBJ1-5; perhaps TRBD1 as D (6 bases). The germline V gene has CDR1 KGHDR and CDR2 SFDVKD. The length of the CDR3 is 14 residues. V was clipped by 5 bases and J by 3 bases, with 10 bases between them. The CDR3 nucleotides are TGTGCCACCAGTGGGACAGTCCCCAATCAGCCCCAGCATTTT. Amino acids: CATSGTVPNQPQHF.